Listed below are T cell receptor beta chains from one sample, sequenced in a study of blood T cell repertoires in COVID-19. The assay was immunoSEQ multiplex PCR, and TCRdb's table has in-frame clones only and misses some. The sample yields approximately 200,000 clones, approximately 78% seen once. The specimen sequenced was peripheral blood. These receptors came from a woman aged 80 or over with acute or convalescent COVID-19. Both conserved end residues are part of each CDR3. D genes are given only for firm matches. Clone size is stated in some rows and not others, as once, few, many or a class when expanded.

j_call d_call clone_size v_call cdr3_nt cdr3_aa
TRBJ1-6 TRBD1 NA TRBV3-1/TRBV3-2 TGTGCCAGCAGCCATGGACAGGGGAATTCACCCCTCCACTTT CASSHGQGNSPLHF
TRBJ1-4 TRBD1 few TRBV2 TGTGCCAGCAGCAGACAGGGGGGTGATGAAAAACTGTTTTTT CASSRQGGDEKLFF
TRBJ2-7 TRBD2 NA TRBV30 TGTGCCTGGAGTAACGGTCTAGCGGGATCCGGCGAGCAGTACTTC CAWSNGLAGSGEQYF
TRBJ2-7 TRBD2 NA TRBV19 TGTGCCAGTAGTATGTGGTATAGCGGGAGGAGCTCCTACGAGCAGTACTTC CASSMWYSGRSSYEQYF
TRBJ1-1 NA NA TRBV27 TGTGCCAGCCGTAGGGGTCGCACTGAAGCTTTCTTT CASRRGRTEAFF
TRBJ1-1 TRBD1 NA TRBV29-1 TGCAGCGTTCAAGGGGACAGGTATAAAGCTTTCTTT CSVQGDRYKAFF
TRBJ2-1 TRBD2 NA TRBV19 TGTGCCAGTAGTGGGCTAAAGGGACTAGCGGGAATGAATGAGCAGTTCTTC CASSGLKGLAGMNEQFF
TRBJ1-2 TRBD1 NA TRBV7-2 TGTGCCAGCAGCTTAGGGACAGGGGGTACCTATGGCTACACCTTC CASSLGTGGTYGYTF
TRBJ1-1 TRBD1 NA TRBV10-3 TGTGCCACGAATCGACAGGGTGAGACTGAAGCTTTCTTT CATNRQGETEAFF
TRBJ1-5 TRBD1 NA TRBV12-3/TRBV12-4 TGTGCCAGCAGTCGGACAGGGAAGCAGCCCCAGCATTTT CASSRTGKQPQHF
TRBJ1-1 NA few TRBV5-1 TGCGCCAGCAGCCAGGGAGGCTCCCCCTCGAACACTGAAGCTTTCTTT CASSQGGSPSNTEAFF
TRBJ2-5 TRBD1 NA TRBV6-5 TGTGCCAGCAGCGTGGACAGGGGCATAGAGACCCAGTACTTC CASSVDRGIETQYF
TRBJ1-3 NA few TRBV3-1/TRBV3-2 TGTGCCAGCAGCCAAGATCGTAGCGTCTCTGGAAACACCATATATTTT CASSQDRSVSGNTIYF
TRBJ2-3 NA NA TRBV9 TGTGCCAGCAGCGTAGCTAGTATGACAGATACGCAGTATTTT CASSVASMTDTQYF
TRBJ2-1 NA once TRBV5-1 TGCGCCAGCAGCCCGATGGTTAGCGTAGGCTCCTACAATGAGCAGTTCTTC CASSPMVSVGSYNEQFF
TRBJ1-1 NA NA TRBV5-5 TGTGCCAGCAGCTTGAGAGGAGAGAACACTGAAGCTTTCTTT CASSLRGENTEAFF
TRBJ1-1 NA NA TRBV4-3 TGCGCCAGCAGCCAAGATAGCGGGGGGGTCGGACGGACTGAAGCTTTCTTT CASSQDSGGVGRTEAFF
TRBJ1-2 NA NA TRBV7-9 TGTGCCAGCAGTGGGGGAGGTGGCTACACCTTC CASSGGGGYTF
TRBJ2-1 TRBD2 NA TRBV30 TGTGCCTGGCAAAGGACTAGCGTTTACAATGAGCAGTTCTTC CAWQRTSVYNEQFF
TRBJ2-7 NA NA TRBV21-1 TGTGCCAGCAGGCGCTACGAGCAGTACTTC CASRRYEQYF
TRBJ2-7 NA NA TRBV11-2 TGTGCCAGCAGCTGGACTCACTACGAGCAGTACTTC CASSWTHYEQYF
TRBJ2-1 NA NA TRBV19 TGTGCCAGTAGTATAGTCGCGGGGGCGGGATACAATGAGCAGTTCTTC CASSIVAGAGYNEQFF
TRBJ1-4 TRBD1 NA TRBV10-3 TGTGCCATCAGTGGGACAGGGGGTGAAGAAAAACTGTTTTTT CAISGTGGEEKLFF
TRBJ2-7 NA NA TRBV21-1 TGTGCCAGCAGCAAATTTAGGAAAACGGGACTAGCGGAGCCTATCTCCTACGAGCAGTACTTC CASSKFRKTGLAEPISYEQYF
TRBJ1-2 TRBD1 once TRBV19 TGTGCCAGTAGTATCGACAGGGGTTATGGCTACACCTTC CASSIDRGYGYTF
TRBJ1-2 TRBD1 few TRBV6-5 TGTGCCAGTAAAACCGGGACAGCCACTAACTATGGCTACACCTTC CASKTGTATNYGYTF
TRBJ2-7 TRBD1 NA TRBV10-2 TGCGCCAGCCGACAGGGGGCATCCTACGAGCAGTACTTC CASRQGASYEQYF
TRBJ1-2 NA NA TRBV7-9 TGTGCCAGCAGCTTCATTGACAGGAACTATGGCTACACCTTC CASSFIDRNYGYTF
TRBJ2-1 TRBD2 NA TRBV6-1 TGTGCCAGCAGTGAACTAGCGGGAGGGTACAATGAGCAGTTCTTC CASSELAGGYNEQFF
TRBJ2-3 NA few TRBV25-1 TGTGCCAGCAGTGAGCCGGGACTTTACACAGATACGCAGTATTTT CASSEPGLYTDTQYF
TRBJ1-1 TRBD1 NA TRBV29-1 TGCAGCGGCGGGACAGGGGACACTGAAGCTTTCTTT CSGGTGDTEAFF
TRBJ1-5 TRBD1 NA TRBV24-1 TGTGCCACCAGTGAGGGACAGGGAGGCAATCAGCCCCAGCATTTT CATSEGQGGNQPQHF
TRBJ1-5 TRBD1 NA TRBV6-2/TRBV6-3 TGTGCCAGCAGCTTCCCGGGACAGAGCAATCAGCCCCAGCATTTT CASSFPGQSNQPQHF
TRBJ2-1 NA once TRBV5-6 TGTGCCAGCAGCTTCGGGCAGGGTCGTGAGCAGTTCTTC CASSFGQGREQFF
TRBJ2-3 TRBD2 NA TRBV28 TGTGCCAGCAAGGCGGGAGGGGATACGCAGTATTTT CASKAGGDTQYF
TRBJ1-2 TRBD1 few TRBV6-5 TGTGCCAGCAGTTGGGACAGGGCTGGCTACACCTTC CASSWDRAGYTF
TRBJ1-4 NA NA TRBV30 TGTGCCTGGAGCCTCCGGACAGACCTGTTTTTT CAWSLRTDLFF
TRBJ1-1 NA NA TRBV12-1 TGTGCCAGCAGCACCGCCCAGGGTGGCACTGAAGCTTTCTTT CASSTAQGGTEAFF
TRBJ1-1 NA few TRBV7-3 TGTGCCAGCAGCTTAGTTACAGACACTGAAGCTTTCTTT CASSLVTDTEAFF
TRBJ1-1 TRBD1 once TRBV10-3 TGTGCCATCAGGGGGACAGCCGTTGGGAACACTGAAGCTTTCTTT CAIRGTAVGNTEAFF
TRBJ2-3 NA NA TRBV11-1 TGTGCCAGCAGCAGCACCGGGACTCTTACAGATACGCAGTATTTT CASSSTGTLTDTQYF
TRBJ2-7 TRBD1 NA TRBV5-1 TGCGCCAGCAGCTTGGAGCTGGGACAGGGATCTCCCGAGCAGTACTTC CASSLELGQGSPEQYF
TRBJ1-4 NA NA TRBV7-2 TGTGCCAGCAGCTTGGCCAGAACAAATGAAAAACTGTTTTTT CASSLARTNEKLFF
TRBJ1-3 NA NA TRBV19 TGTGCCAGTAGTATAGGCCCAGGGCAAGGGCACAGAGCTGGGAACACCATATATTTT CASSIGPGQGHRAGNTIYF
TRBJ1-2 NA NA TRBV5-6 TGTGCCAGCAGCCAGAGAGGCTATGGCTACACCTTC CASSQRGYGYTF
TRBJ2-7 NA NA TRBV28 TGTGCCAGCAGAGAACAGTACTACGAGCAGTACTTC CASREQYYEQYF
TRBJ2-7 NA NA TRBV23-1 TGCGCCAGCAGTCAATCTATGGGCCCCTACGAGCAGTACTTC CASSQSMGPYEQYF
TRBJ1-3 NA NA TRBV19 TGTGCCAGTAGTGCAGGACTCAACACCATATATTTT CASSAGLNTIYF
TRBJ2-3 NA few TRBV2 TGTGCCAGCAACAAGGGGAGGCTCGCAGATACGCAGTATTTT CASNKGRLADTQYF